The entry that follows covers one T cell receptor beta chain sequence. Its specificity is unknown. This entry comes from a study of blood T cells in healthy people across ages. CDR3 length: 15 amino acids. The V gene's germline CDR1 is MRHNA and CDR2 SNTAGT. V was pared by 4 bases and J by 7 bases, with 9 bases of the junction left unmatched. It was with a sample-barcoded 5' primer and a J-beta primer mix that a second PCR of about 6 to 12 cycles was run. The study obtained at least 3 million CDR3-containing paired-end reads from every sample. One entry per CDR3 protein, called by TCRdb with MiXCR from the 5' RACE reads. The data show 650,000 to 1,000,000 distinct CDR3 sequences, around 36% seen once. General study results and limits: Long-lived donors had more naive CD4+ cells and higher diversity than aged donors. Researchers judged that diversity estimates from one million T cells fell short of true values. The study found TCR beta diversity correlated strongly with naive T cell percentage.

Sample: blood. This sequence originates from a man between 18 and 35 years old in good health. The rearrangement joins TRBV6-4 to TRBJ2-3; 9 nucleotides align to TRBD2. The CDR3 sequence: CASSGSAGGPNTQYF. As DNA, the CDR3 is TGTGCCAGCAGTGGTTCGGCGGGGGGGCCGAATACGCAGTATTTT.